This paragraph covers one T cell receptor beta chain sequence. Its antigen is undetermined. The source of the sample is a study of shared clonotypes between healthy human individuals. Produced via immunoSEQ multiplex PCR; TCRdb's table is partial and in-frame only. The table shows about 980,000 clones, with approximately 80% occurring only once. The CD4+ fraction was divided into a CD45RA+ naive subset and a CD45RA-negative memory subset. Findings of the study overall: A few donors held 5% to 5.5% of naive CD4 clonotypes in common. Clonotype sharing among donors, it was expected, would be affected by sequencing depth.

Sequencing input: memory CD4+ T cells sorted from blood. Subset given: CD45RA-negative fraction. This clonotype was sampled from a man younger than 30 in good health.

The CDR3 DNA follows: TGTGCCAGCGCGGCAGGGGGCGGCTACACCTTC. Its protein is CASAAGGGYTF. The chain has TRBV28 and TRBJ1-2, with 8 bases lining up with TRBD1. Trimming at V came to 8 bases and at J to 8 bases, leaving 4 bases not matched to a gene. The CDR3 consists of 11 residues. CDR1 is MDHEN, CDR2 SYDVKM, per germline.